The 6 T cell receptor beta chains below all came from one sample that was sequenced in a study of breast tumors, draining lymph nodes, adjacent tissues. TCRdb used MiXCR to reprocess the multiplex PCR reads, holding one entry per CDR3 protein. The sample consists of approximately 130,000 distinct CDR3 sequences, 20% to 25% of them appearing once. Breast cancer patients provided tissue from their axillary draining lymph nodes. Sequenced: axillary lymph node tissue. The source of these receptors is a female donor with breast cancer. Some clones in this sample may be carry-over from other donors' samples.

This chain uses TRBV30 with TRBJ2-2; D may be TRBD1 or TRBD2 (6 bases each). The CDR3 is 15 amino acids. Germline loops: CDR1 GTSNPN, CDR2 SVGIG (reference sequence). V shed 1 base and J shed 6 bases, with 15 bases lying between them. CDR3 protein: CAWSGVLGGPGELFF. The CDR3 nucleotides are TGTGCCTGGAGTGGAGTTCTGGGGGGCCCCGGGGAGCTGTTTTTT.

This clonotype was picked up a small number of times. J is TRBJ2-1 and V is TRBV28, with D possibly TRBD1 on 5 matching bases. The CDR3 sequence is 16 residues long. Germline assignment: CDR1 MDHEN and CDR2 SYDVKM. The V end was cut by 7 bases, the J end by 4 bases, with 20 bases between. CDR3 protein: CASTPWVGQKYNEQFF. In DNA, the CDR3 is TGTGCCAGCACCCCCTGGGTGGGGCAGAAGTACAATGAGCAGTTCTTC. The full variable domain, with the rest looked up from reference TRBV28 and TRBJ2-1, is DVKVTQSSRYLVKRTGEKVFLECVQDMDHENMFWYRQDPGLGLRLIYFSYDVKMKEKGDIPEGYSVSREKKERFSLILESASTNQTSMYLCASTPWVGQKYNEQFFGPGTRLTVL.

This clonotype was detected many times. The chain joins TRBV6-1 to TRBJ2-3, with D perhaps matching TRBD1 or TRBD2 (5 bases each). The germline V gene encodes CDR1 MNHNS and CDR2 SASEGT. Trimming pared 8 bases from V and 8 bases from J, leaving 14 bases between. CDR3 length: 12 amino acids. The CDR3 DNA reads TGTGCCAGCGATGGGGGTGGAGGTACGCAGTATTTT. Translated: CASDGGGGTQYF.

This clonotype came up many times. The V and J genes are TRBV6-5 and TRBJ2-1; TRBD2 aligns across 12 bases. The CDR3 is made up of 15 amino acids. Germline values: CDR1 MNHEY, CDR2 SVGAGI. The V and J ends lost 8 bases and 4 bases, in that order; junction bases with no gene match: 6. CDR3: CASSGTSGLYNEQFF. The CDR3 region has the DNA TGTGCCAGCTCGGGGACTAGCGGGCTGTACAATGAGCAGTTCTTC.

The chain uses TRBV19 and TRBJ2-1, with D possibly being TRBD2 (6 bases). The CDR3 length is 18 residues. Germline loops: CDR1 LNHDA, CDR2 SQIVND (reference sequence). Trimming took 1 base from V and 5 from J, leaving 21 bases between them. The CDR3, as DNA: TGTGCCAGTAGTATAGTAAAGGGATCCGTGGGAGGCCACAATGAGCAGTTCTTC. This translates into CASSIVKGSVGGHNEQFF.

This clonotype occurred a few times. A much larger clone is a single base away; this may be a read error. The chain is built from TRBV6-2 or TRBV6-3 and TRBJ2-2; 10 bases fit TRBD2. Germline CDR1 reads MNHEY; CDR2 reads SVGEGT. The CDR3 spans 18 residues. V was clipped by 2 bases and J by 3 bases; unmatched bases: 9. CDR3 nucleotides: TGTGCCAGCAGTTACCGGAGCGGGAGGGCCGCGGACACCGGGGAGCTGTTTTTT. It codes for CASSYRSGRAADTGELFF.